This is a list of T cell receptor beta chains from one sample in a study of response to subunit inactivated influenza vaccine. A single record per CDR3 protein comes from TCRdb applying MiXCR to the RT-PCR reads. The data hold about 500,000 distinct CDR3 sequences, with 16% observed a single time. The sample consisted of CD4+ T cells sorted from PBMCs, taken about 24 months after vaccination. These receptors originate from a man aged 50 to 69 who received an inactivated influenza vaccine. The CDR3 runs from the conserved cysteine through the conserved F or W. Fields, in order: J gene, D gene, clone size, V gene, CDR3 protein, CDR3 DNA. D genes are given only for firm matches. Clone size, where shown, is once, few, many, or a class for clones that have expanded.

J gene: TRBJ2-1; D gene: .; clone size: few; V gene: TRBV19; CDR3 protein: CASSIGSAGYNEQFF; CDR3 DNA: TGTGCCAGTAGTATCGGGTCAGCCGGATACAATGAGCAGTTCTTC
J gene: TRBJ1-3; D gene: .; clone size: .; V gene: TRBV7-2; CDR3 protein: CASSSFSGNTIYF; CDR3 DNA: TGTGCCAGCAGCTCCTTCTCTGGAAACACCATATATTTT
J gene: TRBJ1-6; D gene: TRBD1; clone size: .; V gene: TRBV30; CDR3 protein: CAWSAQGFSPLHF; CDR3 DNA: TGTGCCTGGTCGGCACAGGGGTTTTCACCCCTCCACTTT
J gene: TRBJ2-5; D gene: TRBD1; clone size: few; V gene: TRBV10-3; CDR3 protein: CAISGTGGQETQYF; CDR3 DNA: TGTGCCATCAGCGGGACAGGGGGACAAGAGACCCAGTACTTC
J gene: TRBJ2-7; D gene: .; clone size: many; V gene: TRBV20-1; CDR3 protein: CSARNPRRSSYEQYF; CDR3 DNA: TGCAGTGCTAGAAACCCCAGGAGGAGCTCCTACGAGCAGTACTTC
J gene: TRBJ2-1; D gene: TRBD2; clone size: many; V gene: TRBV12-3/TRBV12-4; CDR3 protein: CASSLPSGVYGEQFF; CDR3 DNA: TGTGCCAGCAGTTTGCCTAGCGGGGTGTATGGTGAGCAGTTCTTC
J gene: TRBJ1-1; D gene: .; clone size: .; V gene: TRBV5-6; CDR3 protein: CASRARGVTEAFF; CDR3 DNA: TGTGCCAGCAGGGCAAGGGGGGTCACTGAAGCTTTCTTT
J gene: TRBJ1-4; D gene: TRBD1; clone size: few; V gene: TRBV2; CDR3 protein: CASRDRTGVEELFF; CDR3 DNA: TGTGCCAGCAGAGACAGGACAGGGGTTGAGGAACTGTTTTTT
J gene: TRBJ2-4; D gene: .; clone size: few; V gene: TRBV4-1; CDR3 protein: CASSQPGLVADIQYF; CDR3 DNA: TGCGCCAGCAGCCAGCCCGGACTTGTGGCGGACATTCAGTACTTC
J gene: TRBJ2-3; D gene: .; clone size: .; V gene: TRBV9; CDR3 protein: CAGSGSSVTTTDTQYF; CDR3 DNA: TGTGCCGGCAGCGGGTCTAGCGTTACAACGACAGATACGCAGTATTTT
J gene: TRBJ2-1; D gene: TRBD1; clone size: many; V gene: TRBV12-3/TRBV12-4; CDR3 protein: CASSSGGQGGEWDNEQFF; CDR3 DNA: TGTGCCAGCAGTTCAGGGGGACAGGGAGGAGAATGGGACAATGAGCAGTTCTTC
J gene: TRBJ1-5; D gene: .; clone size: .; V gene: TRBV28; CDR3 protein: CASRIAGNQPQHF; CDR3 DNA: TGTGCCAGCAGGATAGCGGGCAATCAGCCCCAGCATTTT
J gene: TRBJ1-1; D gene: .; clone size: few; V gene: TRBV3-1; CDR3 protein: CATRPDAGTEAFF; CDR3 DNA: TGTGCCACCCGACCGGACGCGGGCACTGAAGCTTTCTTT
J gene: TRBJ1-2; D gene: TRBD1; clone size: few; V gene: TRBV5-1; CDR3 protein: CASSVGQGAFGYTF; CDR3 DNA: TGCGCCAGCAGCGTAGGACAGGGGGCGTTTGGCTACACCTTC
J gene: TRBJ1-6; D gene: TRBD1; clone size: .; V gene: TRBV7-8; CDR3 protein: CASSPGGVISPLHF; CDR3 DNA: TGTGCCAGCAGCCCAGGGGGCGTTATTTCACCCCTCCACTTT
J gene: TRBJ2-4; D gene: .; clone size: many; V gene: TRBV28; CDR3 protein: CASSKGSRGIQYF; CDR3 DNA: TGTGCCAGCAGCAAGGGCTCACGAGGCATTCAGTACTTC
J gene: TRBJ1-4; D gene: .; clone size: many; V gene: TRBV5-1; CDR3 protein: CASSLVGEKLFF; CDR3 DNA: TGCGCCAGCAGCTTGGTAGGAGAAAAACTGTTTTTT
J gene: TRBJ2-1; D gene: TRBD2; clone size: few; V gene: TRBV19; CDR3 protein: CASSIDGPGLAGNSYNEQFF; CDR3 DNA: TGTGCCAGTAGTATAGATGGCCCGGGACTAGCGGGAAACAGTTACAATGAGCAGTTCTTC
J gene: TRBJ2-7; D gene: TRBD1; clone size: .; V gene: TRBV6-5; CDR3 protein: CASSYRDRGHEQYF; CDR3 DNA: TGTGCCAGCAGTTATCGGGACAGGGGACACGAGCAGTACTTC
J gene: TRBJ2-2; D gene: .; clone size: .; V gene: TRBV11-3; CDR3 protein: CASSPDPAGELFF; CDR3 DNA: TGTGCCAGCAGCCCCGATCCCGCCGGGGAGCTGTTTTTT
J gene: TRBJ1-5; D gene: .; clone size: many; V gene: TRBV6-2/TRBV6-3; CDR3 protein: CASSYRGRRDQPQHF; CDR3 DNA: TGTGCCAGCAGTTACCGGGGACGCCGGGATCAGCCCCAGCATTTT
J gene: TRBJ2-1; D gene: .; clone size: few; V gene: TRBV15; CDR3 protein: CATSRGQDNEQFF; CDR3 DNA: TGTGCCACCAGCAGAGGACAGGACAATGAGCAGTTCTTC
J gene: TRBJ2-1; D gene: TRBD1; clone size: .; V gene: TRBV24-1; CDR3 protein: CATSDPGQEDNEQFF; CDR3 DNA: TGTGCCACCAGTGATCCGGGACAGGAGGACAATGAGCAGTTCTTC
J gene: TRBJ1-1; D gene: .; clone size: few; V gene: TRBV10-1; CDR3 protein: CASSESKTTEAFF; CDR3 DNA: TGCGCCAGCAGTGAGTCGAAAACCACTGAAGCTTTCTTT
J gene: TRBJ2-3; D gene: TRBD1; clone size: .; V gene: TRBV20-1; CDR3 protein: CSAIDRGRDTDTQYF; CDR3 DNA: TGCAGTGCTATTGACAGGGGAAGGGACACAGATACGCAGTATTTT
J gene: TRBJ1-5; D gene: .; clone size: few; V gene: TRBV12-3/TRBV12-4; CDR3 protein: CASSTGGTSNQPQHF; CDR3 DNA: TGTGCCAGCAGCACTGGGGGAACAAGCAATCAGCCCCAGCATTTT
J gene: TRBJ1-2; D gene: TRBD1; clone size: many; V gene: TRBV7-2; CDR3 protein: CASSSASTGVGGYTF; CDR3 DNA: TGTGCCAGCAGCTCGGCGAGTACAGGGGTTGGGGGCTACACCTTC
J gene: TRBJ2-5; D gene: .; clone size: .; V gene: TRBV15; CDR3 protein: CATRRPQETQYF; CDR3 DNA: TGTGCCACCCGCCGGCCCCAAGAGACCCAGTACTTC
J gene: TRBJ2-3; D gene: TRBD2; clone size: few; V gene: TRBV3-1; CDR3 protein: CASSLERGGAMDTQYF; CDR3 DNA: TGTGCCAGCAGCCTTGAACGCGGGGGGGCCATGGATACGCAGTATTTT